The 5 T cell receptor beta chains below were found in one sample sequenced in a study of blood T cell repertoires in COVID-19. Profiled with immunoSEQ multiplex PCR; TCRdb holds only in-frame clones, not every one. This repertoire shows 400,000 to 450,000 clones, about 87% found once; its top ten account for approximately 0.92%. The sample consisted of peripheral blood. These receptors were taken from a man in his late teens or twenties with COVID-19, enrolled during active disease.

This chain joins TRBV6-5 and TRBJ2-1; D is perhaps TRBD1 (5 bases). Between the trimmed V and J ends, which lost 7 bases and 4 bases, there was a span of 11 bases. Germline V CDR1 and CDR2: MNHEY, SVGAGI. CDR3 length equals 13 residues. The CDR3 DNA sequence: TGTGCCAGCACGGGTGGGGCTTACAATGAGCAGTTCTTC. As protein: CASTGGAYNEQFF.

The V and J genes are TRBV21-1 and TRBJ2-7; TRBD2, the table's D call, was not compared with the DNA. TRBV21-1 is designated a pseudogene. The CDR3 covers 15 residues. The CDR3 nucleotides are TGTGCCAGCGAGATTGTGGTAACCACCCCTGACGAGCAGTACTTC. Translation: CASEIVVTTPDEQYF.

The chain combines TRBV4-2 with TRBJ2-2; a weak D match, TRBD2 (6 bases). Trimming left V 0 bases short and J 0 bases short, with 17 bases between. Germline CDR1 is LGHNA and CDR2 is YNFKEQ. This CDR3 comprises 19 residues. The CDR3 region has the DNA TGTGCCAGCAGCCAAGAGGGTCCAAGAGGGACTGCGAACACCGGGGAGCTGTTTTTT. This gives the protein CASSQEGPRGTANTGELFF.

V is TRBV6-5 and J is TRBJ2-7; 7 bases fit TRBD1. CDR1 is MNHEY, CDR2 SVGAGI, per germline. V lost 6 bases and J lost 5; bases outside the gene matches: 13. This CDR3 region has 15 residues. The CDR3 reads CASRQLEGAFHEQYF. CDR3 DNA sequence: TGTGCCAGCAGGCAGCTTGAGGGGGCTTTCCACGAGCAGTACTTC.

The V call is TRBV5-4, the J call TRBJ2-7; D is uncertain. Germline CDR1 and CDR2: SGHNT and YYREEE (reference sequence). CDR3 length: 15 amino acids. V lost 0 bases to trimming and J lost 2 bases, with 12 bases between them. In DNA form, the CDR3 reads TGTGCCAGCAGCTTGGCGCCAGCGTTGCCCTACGAGCAGTACTTC. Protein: CASSLAPALPYEQYF.